The source of this T cell receptor (beta chain) is a study of beta chain features in type 1 diabetes. Turning to the study itself: Sorted cells from all samples, numbering approximately 100 million, were examined.

Expressed TCRB transcripts were sequenced because the entire RNA isolate underwent reverse transcription. Roughly 3.6 million reads, on average, came from each naive, central memory and regulatory T cell sample. The method was immunoSEQ multiplex PCR; TCRdb's version includes in-frame clones alone and lacks a portion of them. The sample shows about 700,000 clones, around 15% of them seen only once. Findings and limits, study-wide: Type 1 diabetes patients had fewer VDJ junction insertions and more deletions. Type 1 diabetes patients had moderately but significantly shorter TCRB CDR3s in all four CD4+ subsets.

Per the germline V gene, CDR1 is MNHEY and CDR2 is SMNVEV (reference sequence). The V and J ends lost 1 base and 1 base respectively, with 10 bases between them. The CDR3 is 15 amino acids. This clone was picked up a small number of times. Its antigen is as yet unknown. This sequence originates from a man between 18 and 35 years old with type 1 diabetes. The sequenced sample was naive CD4+ T cells from blood. The chain has TRBV27 and TRBJ1-1; tentatively, D is TRBD1 (6 bases). The CDR3 is CASSLLLGQNTEAFF. In nucleotides, the CDR3 is TGTGCCAGCAGTTTATTGCTGGGACAGAACACTGAAGCTTTCTTT.